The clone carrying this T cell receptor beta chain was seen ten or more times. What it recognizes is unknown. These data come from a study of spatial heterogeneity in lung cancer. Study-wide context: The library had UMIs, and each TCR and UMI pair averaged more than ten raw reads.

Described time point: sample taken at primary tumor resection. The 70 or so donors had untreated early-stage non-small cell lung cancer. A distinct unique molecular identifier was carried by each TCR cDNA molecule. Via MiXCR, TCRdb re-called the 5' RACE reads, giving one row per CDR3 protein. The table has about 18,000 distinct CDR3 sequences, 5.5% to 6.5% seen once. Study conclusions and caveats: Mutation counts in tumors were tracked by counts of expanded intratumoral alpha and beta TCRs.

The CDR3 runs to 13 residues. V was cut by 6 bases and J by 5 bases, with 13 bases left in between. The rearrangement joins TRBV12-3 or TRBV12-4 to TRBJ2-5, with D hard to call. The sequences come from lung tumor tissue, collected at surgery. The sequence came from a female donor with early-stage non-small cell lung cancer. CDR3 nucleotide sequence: TGTGCCAGCAGGCCCCAGGAGAGGGAGACCCAGTACTTC. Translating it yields CASRPQERETQYF.